A selection of T cell receptor beta chains follows, all from one sample in a study of cytomegalovirus exposure and HLA in healthy donors. Measured with immunoSEQ multiplex PCR; TCRdb has only the in-frame clones, and not every one. Of roughly 100,000 clones listed, about 71% are singletons. Input material: PBMCs. The receptors originated from a boy aged 5-17 years in good health and CMV-seronegative. The CDR3 runs from the conserved cysteine through the conserved F or W. A D gene is named only where the DNA matches it firmly.

CDR3 protein,J gene,D gene,V gene
CASSEAQSREAFF,TRBJ1-1,-,TRBV6-1
CASSPGVEASGANVLTF,TRBJ2-6,-,TRBV5-1
CASGTQGSYGNEQFF,TRBJ2-1,-,TRBV9
CASSSTVQETQYF,TRBJ2-5,-,TRBV6-5
CASTSSSGGADTQYF,TRBJ2-3,TRBD2,TRBV2
CASSVGQQSSYNEQFF,TRBJ2-1,-,TRBV9
CAWSAGGYQPQHF,TRBJ1-5,TRBD1,TRBV30
CASSLAHPRESGELFF,TRBJ2-2,-,TRBV5-6
CASSTTGVGYTF,TRBJ1-2,TRBD1,TRBV4-2
CASSLEVGQGASYEQYF,TRBJ2-7,-,TRBV11-3
CASSVVVANSYNEQFF,TRBJ2-1,-,TRBV9
CASSRRQDSYEQYF,TRBJ2-7,-,TRBV5-4
CAWSFGGQGEQYF,TRBJ2-7,-,TRBV30
CASMLGAIANYGYTF,TRBJ1-2,-,TRBV2
CASSPPGLARGKSSYEQYF,TRBJ2-7,TRBD2,TRBV5-4
CASSQVSGQNTGELFF,TRBJ2-2,-,TRBV4-1
CASSLTSDRSPYGYTF,TRBJ1-2,-,TRBV7-3
CASSFTELTYEQYF,TRBJ2-7,-,TRBV2
CASSLRTADKATEAFF,TRBJ1-1,-,TRBV11-1
CASSLVGLGGAYNEQFF,TRBJ2-1,-,TRBV7-9
CASSPTTSRYEQFF,TRBJ2-1,-,TRBV5-1
CAWDQRGETQYF,TRBJ2-5,-,TRBV30
CASSLAGGFYEQFF,TRBJ2-1,TRBD2,TRBV4-1
CASSGQGAGTEAFF,TRBJ1-1,TRBD1,TRBV6-1
CAISRGTGSSNYGYTF,TRBJ1-2,TRBD1,TRBV10-3
CASSLEAGSNTEAFF,TRBJ1-1,-,TRBV7-9
CASSPEVTGGGELFF,TRBJ2-2,-,TRBV18
CASSFYTGVSYNEQFF,TRBJ2-1,TRBD1,TRBV6-5
CASRGLSGGQFF,TRBJ2-1,-,TRBV5-6
CASSLDRGMGQPQHF,TRBJ1-5,TRBD1,TRBV4-1
CASSFFAGQADYGYTF,TRBJ1-2,TRBD1,TRBV28
CASSQPDRGRETQYF,TRBJ2-5,-,TRBV5-4
CASSLNESPYEQYF,TRBJ2-7,-,TRBV7-6
CASGDDSYGYTF,TRBJ1-2,-,TRBV11-1
CAINPSGATGELFF,TRBJ2-2,TRBD2,TRBV10-3
CASSPTGPHEQYF,TRBJ2-7,-,TRBV28
CASSSTPTGMAGELFF,TRBJ2-2,TRBD1,TRBV7-6
CAWNPSGTEAFF,TRBJ1-1,-,TRBV30
CASSLKPLTGIYEQYF,TRBJ2-7,-,TRBV27
CASSGQDRDNQPQHF,TRBJ1-5,TRBD1,TRBV5-6
CASRPRQGLNEKLFF,TRBJ1-4,TRBD1,TRBV5-1
CASSSRFGSTDTQYF,TRBJ2-3,-,TRBV5-1
CASSEVSTGELFF,TRBJ2-2,-,TRBV2
CASSSASRWNEQFF,TRBJ2-1,-,TRBV28
CASSFRPGGSNQPQHF,TRBJ1-5,TRBD1,TRBV28
CASSQDLSSYNEQFF,TRBJ2-1,-,TRBV4-3
CASSNSGRPQETQYF,TRBJ2-5,TRBD2,TRBV19
CASSLSSPYQPQHF,TRBJ1-5,-,TRBV7-2
CASSEPSGSTDTQYF,TRBJ2-3,TRBD2,TRBV2
CATLGQEDSYEQYF,TRBJ2-7,-,TRBV10-2
CASKIREGKGEQFF,TRBJ2-1,TRBD2,TRBV19
CASSLDSPEQYF,TRBJ2-3,-,TRBV7-6
CASSISGGSGANVLTF,TRBJ2-6,TRBD2,TRBV19
CASSAGTVSYNEQFF,TRBJ2-1,-,TRBV2